Given below is one TCR beta chain in context. The source of the sample is a study of cytomegalovirus exposure and HLA in healthy donors. Primers for the PCR totalled 60 Vbeta and 13 Jbeta. Repertoires were generated with immunoSEQ multiplex PCR, while TCRdb's copy carries only in-frame clones and drops some. Among some 160,000 clones listed, roughly four fifths were seen once. Sequencing input: PBMCs. The source of this sequence is a woman aged 45-65 years in good health and CMV-seronegative.

CDR3 DNA: TGTGCCAGCAGCGTAGGTCCGGCGGGCAACTATGGCTACACCTTC. It yields the protein CASSVGPAGNYGYTF. The chain links TRBV9 to TRBJ1-2; D is uncertain. With 0 bases removed from V and 2 bases from J, the gap between germline ends came to 11 bases. This CDR3 comprises 15 residues. From germline, CDR1 is SGDLS and CDR2 YYNGEE.